This entry features one T cell receptor (beta chain) sequence. The data are from a study of blood T cell repertoires in COVID-19. Study information: Some COVID-19 samples were acute and others convalescent; all came from the United States, Italy and Spain.

Recruited during active infection, patients (from Seattle) were subsequently followed longitudinally. Clones were sequenced by immunoSEQ multiplex PCR, and TCRdb holds only the in-frame ones, with some missing. Among 150,000 to 170,000 clones listed, approximately 86% were seen once. The V gene's germline CDR1 is SNHLY and CDR2 FYNNEI. The CDR3 covers 17 residues. Trimming at V came to 3 bases and at J to 5 bases, leaving 10 bases not matched to a gene. The sample taken for sequencing was peripheral blood. The receptor was isolated from a man between 60 and 75 years old with COVID-19, enrolled during active disease. V and J are TRBV2 and TRBJ1-6; 7 positions agree with TRBD1. The CDR3 DNA sequence: TGTGCCAGCAGTGACCATTTGAAGACAGGGAATAATTCACCCCTCCACTTT. Translating it yields CASSDHLKTGNNSPLHF.